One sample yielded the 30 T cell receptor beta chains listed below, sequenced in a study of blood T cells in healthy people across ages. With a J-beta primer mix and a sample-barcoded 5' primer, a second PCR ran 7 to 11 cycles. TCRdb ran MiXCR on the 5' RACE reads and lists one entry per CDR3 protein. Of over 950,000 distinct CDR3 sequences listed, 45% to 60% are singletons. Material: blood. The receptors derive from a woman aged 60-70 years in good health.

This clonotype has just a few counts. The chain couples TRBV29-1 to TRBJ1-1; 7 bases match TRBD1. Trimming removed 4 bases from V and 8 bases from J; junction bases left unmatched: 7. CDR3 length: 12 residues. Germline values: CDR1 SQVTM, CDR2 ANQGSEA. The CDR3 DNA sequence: TGCAGCGTTGTCCAGGGGGTCGGGGAAGCTTTCTTT. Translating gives CSVVQGVGEAFF.

The CDR3 protein is CATSERVETQYF. As DNA, the CDR3 is TGTGCCACCAGTGAGAGGGTTGAGACCCAGTACTTC. The rearrangement joins TRBV24-1 to TRBJ2-5; D possibly corresponds to TRBD2 (5 bases). V dropped 4 bases and J dropped 5 bases, with 7 bases sitting between them. The germline V gene encodes CDR1 KGHDR and CDR2 SFDVKD. The CDR3 is 12 amino acids.

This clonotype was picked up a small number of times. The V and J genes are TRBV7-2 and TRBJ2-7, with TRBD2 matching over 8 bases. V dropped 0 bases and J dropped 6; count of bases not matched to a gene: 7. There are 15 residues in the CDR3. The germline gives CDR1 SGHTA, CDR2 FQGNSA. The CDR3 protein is CASSLASAGGSEQYF. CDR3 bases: TGTGCCAGCAGCTTAGCATCTGCGGGAGGTTCCGAGCAGTACTTC.

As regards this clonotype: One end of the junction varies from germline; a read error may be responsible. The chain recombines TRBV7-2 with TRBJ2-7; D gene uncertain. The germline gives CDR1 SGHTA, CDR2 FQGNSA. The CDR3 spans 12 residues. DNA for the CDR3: TGTGCCGGCAGCTTAGATCTCTACGAGCAGTACTTC. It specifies CAGSLDLYEQYF.

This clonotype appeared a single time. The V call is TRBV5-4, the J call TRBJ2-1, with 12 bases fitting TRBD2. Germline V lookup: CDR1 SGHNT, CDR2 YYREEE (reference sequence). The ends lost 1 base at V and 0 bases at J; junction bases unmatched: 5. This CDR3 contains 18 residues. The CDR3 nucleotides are TGTGCCAGCAGCTTGAAACTAGCGGGGGGCTCCTCCTACAATGAGCAGTTCTTC. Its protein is CASSLKLAGGSSYNEQFF.

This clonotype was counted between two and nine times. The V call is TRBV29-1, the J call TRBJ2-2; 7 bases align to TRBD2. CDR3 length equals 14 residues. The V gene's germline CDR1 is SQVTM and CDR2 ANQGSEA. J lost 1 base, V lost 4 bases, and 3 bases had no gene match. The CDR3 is CSVVLARNTGELFF. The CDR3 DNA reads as TGCAGCGTTGTACTAGCGCGGAACACCGGGGAGCTGTTTTTT.

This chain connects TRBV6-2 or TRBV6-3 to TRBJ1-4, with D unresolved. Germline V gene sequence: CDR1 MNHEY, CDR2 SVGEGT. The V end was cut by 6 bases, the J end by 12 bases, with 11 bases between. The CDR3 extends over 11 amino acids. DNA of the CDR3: TGTGCCAGCAGGACCGAGAGGGAACTGTTTTTT. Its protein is CASRTERELFF.

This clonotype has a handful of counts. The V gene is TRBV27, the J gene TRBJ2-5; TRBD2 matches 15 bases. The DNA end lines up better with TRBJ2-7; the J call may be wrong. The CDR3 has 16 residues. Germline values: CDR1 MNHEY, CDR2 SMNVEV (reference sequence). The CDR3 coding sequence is TGTGCCAGCAGTCGACTCGGGACTAGCGGGAGGTACGAGCAGTACTTC. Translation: CASSRLGTSGRYEQYF.

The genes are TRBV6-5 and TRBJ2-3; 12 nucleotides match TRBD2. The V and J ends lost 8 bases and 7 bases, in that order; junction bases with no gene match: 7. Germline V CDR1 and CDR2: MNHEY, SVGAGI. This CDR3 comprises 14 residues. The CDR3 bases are TGTGCCAGCGCTGCGACTAGCGGGAGAAATACGCAGTATTTT. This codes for CASAATSGRNTQYF.

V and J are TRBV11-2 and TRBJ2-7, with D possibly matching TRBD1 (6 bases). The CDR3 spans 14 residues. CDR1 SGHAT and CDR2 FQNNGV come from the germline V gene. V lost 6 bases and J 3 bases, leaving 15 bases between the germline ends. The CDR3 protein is CASRLLQGSYEQYF. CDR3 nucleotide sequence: TGTGCCAGCAGACTACTACAGGGCAGCTACGAGCAGTACTTC.

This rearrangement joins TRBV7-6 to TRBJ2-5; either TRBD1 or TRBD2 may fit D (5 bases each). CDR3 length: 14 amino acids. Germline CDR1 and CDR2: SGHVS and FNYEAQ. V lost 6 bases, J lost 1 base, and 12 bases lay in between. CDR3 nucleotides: TGTGCCAGCAGGGGACGGTCTCCCCAAGAGACCCAGTACTTC. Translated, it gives CASRGRSPQETQYF.

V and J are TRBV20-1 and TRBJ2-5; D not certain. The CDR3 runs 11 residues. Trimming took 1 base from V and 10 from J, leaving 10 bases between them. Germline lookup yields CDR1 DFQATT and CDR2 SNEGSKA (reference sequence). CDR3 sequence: CSARAGWSQYF. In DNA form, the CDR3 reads TGCAGTGCTAGAGCCGGGTGGAGCCAGTACTTC.

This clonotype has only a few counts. CDR3 sequence: CASSRTTDYEQYF. The DNA of the CDR3 is TGTGCCAGCAGTCGGACAACCGACTACGAGCAGTACTTC. The chain is built from TRBV28 and TRBJ2-7; D may be TRBD1 (5 bases). The CDR3 loop spans 13 amino acids. In germline, CDR1 is MDHEN, CDR2 SYDVKM. V lost 5 bases to trimming and J lost 3 bases, with 11 bases between them.

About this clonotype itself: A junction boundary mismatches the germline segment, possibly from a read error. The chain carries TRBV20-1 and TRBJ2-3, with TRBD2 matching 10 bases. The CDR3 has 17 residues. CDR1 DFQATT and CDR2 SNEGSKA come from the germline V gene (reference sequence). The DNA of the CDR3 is TGCAGTGCTATTGTTGCCAAGACTAGCGGGTACACAGATATGCAGTATTTT. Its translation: CSAIVAKTSGYTDMQYF.

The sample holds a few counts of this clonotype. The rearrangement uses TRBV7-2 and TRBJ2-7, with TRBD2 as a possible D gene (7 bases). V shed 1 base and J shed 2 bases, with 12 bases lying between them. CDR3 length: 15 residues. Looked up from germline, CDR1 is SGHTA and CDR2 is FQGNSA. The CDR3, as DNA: TGTGCCAGCAGCTTAGTCACAGGGACTACCTACGAGCAGTACTTC. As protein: CASSLVTGTTYEQYF. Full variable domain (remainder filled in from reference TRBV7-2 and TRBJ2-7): GAGVSQSPSNKVTEKGKDVELRCDPISGHTALYWYRQSLGQGLEFLIYFQGNSAPDKSGLPSDRFSAERTGGSVSTLTIQRTQQEDSAVYLCASSLVTGTTYEQYFGPGTRLTVT.

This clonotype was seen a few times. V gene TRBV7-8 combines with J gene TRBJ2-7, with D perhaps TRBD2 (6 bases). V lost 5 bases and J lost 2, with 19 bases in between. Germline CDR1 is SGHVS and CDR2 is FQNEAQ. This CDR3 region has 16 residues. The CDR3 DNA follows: TGTGCCAGCAGCGCATACTCCGGGACTGGAACCTACGAGCAGTACTTC. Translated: CASSAYSGTGTYEQYF.

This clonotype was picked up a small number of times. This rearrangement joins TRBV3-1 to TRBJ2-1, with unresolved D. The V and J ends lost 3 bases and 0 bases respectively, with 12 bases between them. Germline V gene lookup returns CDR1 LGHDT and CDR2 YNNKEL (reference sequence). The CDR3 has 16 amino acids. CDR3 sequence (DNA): TGTGCCAGCAGCCAGGCCTCGGACGGCTCCTACAATGAGCAGTTCTTC. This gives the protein CASSQASDGSYNEQFF.

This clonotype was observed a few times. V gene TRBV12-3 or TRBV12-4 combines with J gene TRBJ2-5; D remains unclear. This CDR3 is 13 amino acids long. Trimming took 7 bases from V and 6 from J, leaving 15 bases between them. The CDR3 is CASTPSSVKTQYF. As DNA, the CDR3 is TGTGCCAGCACCCCGAGTTCAGTAAAGACCCAGTACTTC.

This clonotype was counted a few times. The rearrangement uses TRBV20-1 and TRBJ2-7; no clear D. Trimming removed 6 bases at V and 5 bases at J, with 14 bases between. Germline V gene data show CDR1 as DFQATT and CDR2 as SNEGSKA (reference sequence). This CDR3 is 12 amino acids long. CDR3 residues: CSALRLTNEQYF. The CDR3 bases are TGCAGTGCCCTGCGCCTGACGAACGAGCAGTACTTC.

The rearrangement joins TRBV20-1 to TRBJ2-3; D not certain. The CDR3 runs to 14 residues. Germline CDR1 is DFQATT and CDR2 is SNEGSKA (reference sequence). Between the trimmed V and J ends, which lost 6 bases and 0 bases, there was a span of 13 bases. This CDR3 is CSADLAASTDTQYF. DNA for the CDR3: TGCAGTGCGGATTTGGCAGCTAGCACAGATACGCAGTATTTT.

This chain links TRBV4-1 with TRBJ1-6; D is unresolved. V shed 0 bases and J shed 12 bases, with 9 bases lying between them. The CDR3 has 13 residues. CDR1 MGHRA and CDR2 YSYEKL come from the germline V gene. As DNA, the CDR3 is TGCGCCAGCAGCCAAGAATGGCGTTTACCCCTCCACTTT. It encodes CASSQEWRLPLHF.

The CDR3 protein is CASRGTSQNYEQYF. CDR3 in DNA: TGTGCCAGCAGGGGGACTAGCCAAAACTACGAGCAGTACTTC. The chain is built from TRBV2 and TRBJ2-5; TRBD2 matches 9 bases. The DNA end lines up better with TRBJ2-7; the J call may be wrong. Germline V gives CDR1 SNHLY, CDR2 FYNNEI. CDR3 length equals 14 residues.

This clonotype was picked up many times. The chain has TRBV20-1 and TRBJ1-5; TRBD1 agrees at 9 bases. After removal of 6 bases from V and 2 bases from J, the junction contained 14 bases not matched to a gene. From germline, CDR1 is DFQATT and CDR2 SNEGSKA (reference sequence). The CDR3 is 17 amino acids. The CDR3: CSAQPGQGIIGNQPQHF. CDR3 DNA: TGCAGTGCCCAGCCTGGACAGGGGATTATAGGCAATCAGCCCCAGCATTTT.

DNA for the CDR3: TGTGCCAGCCGGGCCGGGACAGGGGGCTCCTACACCTTC. Amino acid sequence: CASRAGTGGSYTF. The chain has TRBV2 and TRBJ1-2; 12 bases fit TRBD1. Germline CDR1 SNHLY, CDR2 FYNNEI. There are 13 residues in the CDR3. With 8 bases clipped from V and 10 bases from J, the junction kept 8 bases outside the gene matches.

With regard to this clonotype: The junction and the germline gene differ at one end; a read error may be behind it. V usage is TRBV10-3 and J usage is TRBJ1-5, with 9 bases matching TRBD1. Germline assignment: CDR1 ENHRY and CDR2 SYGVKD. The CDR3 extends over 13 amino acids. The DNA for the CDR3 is TGTGCCATCAATGAGGGACAGGGTTTGCCCCAGCATTTT. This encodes CAINEGQGLPQHF.

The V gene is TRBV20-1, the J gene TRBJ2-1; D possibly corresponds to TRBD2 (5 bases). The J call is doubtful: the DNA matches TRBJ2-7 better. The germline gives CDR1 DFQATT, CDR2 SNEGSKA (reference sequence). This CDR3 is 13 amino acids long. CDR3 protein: CSATGITYNEQYF. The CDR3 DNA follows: TGCAGTGCTACCGGGATCACCTACAATGAGCAGTACTTC.

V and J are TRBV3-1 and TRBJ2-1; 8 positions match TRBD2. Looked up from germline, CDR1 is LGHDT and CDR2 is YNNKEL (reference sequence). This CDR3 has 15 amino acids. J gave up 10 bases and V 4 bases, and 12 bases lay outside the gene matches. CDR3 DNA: TGTGCCAGCAGCCCCCAGCCGGTAGCGGGGCGGGAGCAGTTCTTC. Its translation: CASSPQPVAGREQFF.

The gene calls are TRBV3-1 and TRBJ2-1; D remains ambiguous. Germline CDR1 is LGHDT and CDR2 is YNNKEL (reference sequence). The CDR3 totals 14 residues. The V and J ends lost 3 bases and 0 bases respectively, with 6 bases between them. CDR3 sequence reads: CASSHRSSYNEQFF. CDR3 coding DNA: TGTGCCAGCAGCCATCGTTCCTCCTACAATGAGCAGTTCTTC.

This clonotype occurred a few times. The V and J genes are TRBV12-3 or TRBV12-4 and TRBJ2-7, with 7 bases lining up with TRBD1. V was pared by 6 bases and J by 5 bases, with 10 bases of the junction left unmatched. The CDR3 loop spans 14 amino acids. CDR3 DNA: TGTGCCAGCAGCTCTGAGACAGGGCATCACGAGCAGTACTTC. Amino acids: CASSSETGHHEQYF.

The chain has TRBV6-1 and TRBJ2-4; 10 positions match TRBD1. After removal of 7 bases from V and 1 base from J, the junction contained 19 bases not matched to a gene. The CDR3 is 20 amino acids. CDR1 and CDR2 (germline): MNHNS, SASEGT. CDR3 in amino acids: CASTQYPFGQGGLAKNIQYF. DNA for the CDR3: TGTGCCAGCACTCAATACCCGTTTGGACAGGGGGGACTGGCCAAAAACATTCAGTACTTC.